The subject of this entry is one T cell receptor beta chain. This record belongs to a study of OX40 agonist ivuxolimab in advanced cancers. The V end was cut by 6 bases, the J end by 8 bases, with 11 bases between. The CDR3 sequence is 12 residues long. CDR1 is MNHEY and CDR2 is SMNVEV in the germline V gene (reference sequence). The assay was immunoSEQ multiplex PCR, and TCRdb's table has in-frame clones only and misses some. Of 15,000 to 20,000 clones in the sample, around 74% are singletons; the top ten hold 25% to 40%. Autoimmune disease history or systemic immunosuppression meant exclusion. Blood specimens came from baseline, cycle 4 day 1, and cycle 7 day 1.

The sequence came from an adult with an advanced solid tumor such as melanoma, head and neck, liver or kidney cancer. This chain links TRBV27 with TRBJ2-1; D gene uncertain. Sequences were derived from CD4+ or CD8+ T cells sorted from blood, sampled in a trial of the OX40 agonist ivuxolimab. The CDR3 DNA sequence: TGTGCCAGCAGACGGCAGCAGGATGAGCAGTTCTTC. This codes for CASRRQQDEQFF.